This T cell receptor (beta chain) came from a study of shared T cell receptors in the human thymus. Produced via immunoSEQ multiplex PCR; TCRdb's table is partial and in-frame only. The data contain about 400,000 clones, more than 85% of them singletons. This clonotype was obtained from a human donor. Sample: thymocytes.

CDR3 protein: CASSRTSSGMGETQYF. The CDR3 DNA reads as TGTGCCAGCAGTCGCACCTCTAGCGGGATGGGGGAGACCCAGTACTTC. J is TRBJ2-5 and V is TRBV25-1; 9 bases map to TRBD2. Germline-derived CDR1 and CDR2 are MGHDK and SYGVNS. The CDR3 consists of 16 residues. J was trimmed by 5 bases and V by 5 bases; bases with no gene match: 12.